One and the same sample provided the 2 T cell receptor beta chains below, sequenced in a study of shared clonotypes between healthy human individuals. Using immunoSEQ multiplex PCR, the repertoire was profiled, and TCRdb retains in-frame clones only, with some absent. The table has 2.3 million or so clones, just over 90% seen once. The sample consisted of naive CD4+ T cells from PBMCs. Documented subset: CD45RA+ positively selected. The receptor source for this set is a man between 18 and 29 years old in good health. Some clones in this sample may be carry-over from other donors' samples.

V is TRBV7-2 and J is TRBJ1-4, with D hard to call. Germline V gene data show CDR1 as SGHTA and CDR2 as FQGNSA. Trimming pared 5 bases from V and 3 bases from J, leaving 13 bases between. This CDR3 is built from 15 residues. The CDR3 nucleotides read TGTGCCAGCAGCCCAGGAGGTAGCCCTAATGAAAAACTGTTTTTT. Translation gives CASSPGGSPNEKLFF.

CDR3 sequence (DNA): TGTGCCAGCAGCGGAAGGGCCCTTAGGAATGAGCAGTTCTTC. Protein: CASSGRALRNEQFF. This sequence joins TRBV9 and TRBJ2-1; D gene uncertain. Germline V lookup: CDR1 SGDLS, CDR2 YYNGEE. The CDR3 consists of 14 residues. V lost 3 bases and J lost 7, with 14 bases in between. The variable domain in full, completed from reference TRBV9 and TRBJ2-1, reads DSGVTQTPKHLITATGQRVTLRCSPRSGDLSVYWYQQSLDQGLQFLIQYYNGEERAKGNILERFSAQQFPDLHSELNLSSLELGDSALYFCASSGRALRNEQFFGPGTRLTVL.